Each of the 32 T cell receptor beta chains below was sequenced from the same sample in a study of blood T cell repertoires in COVID-19. Generated by immunoSEQ multiplex PCR, the TCRdb table keeps only in-frame clones and is missing some. The table includes 450,000 to 500,000 clones, 70% to 90% detected once. The specimen sequenced was peripheral blood. These receptor sequences come from a human donor in a cohort sampled during active COVID-19.

This chain joins TRBV25-1 and TRBJ2-1, with TRBD1 identical over 9 bases. V gave up 8 bases and J gave up 4 bases; unmatched junction bases: 12. Germline loops: CDR1 MGHDK, CDR2 SYGVNS. The CDR3 has 16 amino acids. CDR3 DNA: TGTGCCAGCCCTACCGCACCGGGACAGGGTTACAATGAGCAGTTCTTC. Translated: CASPTAPGQGYNEQFF.

The chain combines TRBV9 with TRBJ1-3, with 9 bases that match TRBD1. J lost 4 bases, V lost 3 bases, and 5 bases had no gene match. This CDR3 comprises 15 residues. Germline CDR1 and CDR2: SGDLS and YYNGEE. CDR3 protein: CASSGGQGGGNTIYF. The CDR3 coding sequence is TGTGCCAGCAGCGGGGGACAGGGAGGAGGAAACACCATATATTTT. Using reference TRBV9 and TRBJ1-3 for the parts outside the CDR3, the full variable domain is DSGVTQTPKHLITATGQRVTLRCSPRSGDLSVYWYQQSLDQGLQFLIQYYNGEERAKGNILERFSAQQFPDLHSELNLSSLELGDSALYFCASSGGQGGGNTIYFGEGSWLTVV.

The chain employs TRBV5-1 and TRBJ2-7; 12 positions agree with TRBD2. CDR3 length: 14 amino acids. CDR1 and CDR2 from the germline V gene are SGHRS and YFSETQ. The junction had 1 base not matched to a gene; V was cut back by 0 bases and J by 6 bases. DNA of the CDR3: TGCGCCAGCAGCTTGGAACTAGCGGGAGGCGAGCAGTACTTC. This gives the protein CASSLELAGGEQYF.

The rearrangement joins TRBV11-3 to TRBJ1-1, with D perhaps matching TRBD1 (6 bases). The germline gives CDR1 SGHNT, CDR2 YENEEA. Trimming stripped 1 base from V and 3 bases from J, with 12 bases between. This CDR3 region has 15 residues. CDR3 amino acids: CASSLAGGAYTEAFF. In DNA form, the CDR3 reads TGTGCCAGCAGCTTAGCTGGGGGCGCGTACACTGAAGCTTTCTTT.

The chain uses TRBV6-5 and TRBJ2-7; 11 bases are a match to TRBD2. Germline CDR1 MNHEY, CDR2 SVGAGI. CDR3 size: 15 residues. Germline trimming cut 8 bases from V and 3 bases from J; bases unmatched to any gene: 9. The CDR3 bases are TGTGCCAGCCGGTCCCTAGCGGGAGGCCTCTACGAGCAGTACTTC. Amino acid sequence: CASRSLAGGLYEQYF.

This sequence joins TRBV7-2 and TRBJ2-7; 11 bases are shared with TRBD2. The V segment lost 6 bases and the J segment 5 bases; nucleotides outside the gene matches: 6. CDR1 is SGHTA, CDR2 FQGNSA, per germline. This CDR3 has 14 residues. The CDR3 region is CASSSSGRFDEQYF. The CDR3 nucleotides read TGTGCCAGCAGTTCTAGCGGGAGGTTCGACGAGCAGTACTTC. The full variable domain, with the rest looked up from reference TRBV7-2 and TRBJ2-7, is GAGVSQSPSNKVTEKGKDVELRCDPISGHTALYWYRQSLGQGLEFLIYFQGNSAPDKSGLPSDRFSAERTGGSVSTLTIQRTQQEDSAVYLCASSSSGRFDEQYFGPGTRLTVT.

This clone was detected a few times. The V call is TRBV7-2, the J call TRBJ2-7; a possible D gene is TRBD2 (6 bases). The V gene's germline CDR1 is SGHTA and CDR2 FQGNSA. The CDR3 has 14 amino acids. V was shortened by 6 bases and J by 4 bases, with 16 bases between the two germline ends. The CDR3 DNA sequence: TGTGCCAGCAGGGCCACCTCGCGGGATTACGAGCAGTACTTC. It specifies CASRATSRDYEQYF.

This chain joins TRBV10-2 and TRBJ1-5; the match to TRBD1 covers 9 bases. This CDR3 is 14 amino acids long. The V and J ends lost 6 bases and 2 bases, in that order; junction bases with no gene match: 2. Per germline, CDR1 WSHSY and CDR2 SAAADI. CDR3 sequence: CASRGQGGNQPQHF. As DNA, the CDR3 is TGCGCCAGCAGGGGACAGGGAGGCAATCAGCCCCAGCATTTT.

The V call is TRBV18, the J call TRBJ2-5, with D possibly TRBD2 on 6 matching bases. The CDR3 sequence is 15 residues long. Trimming pared 4 bases from V and 5 bases from J, leaving 17 bases between. The germline V gene encodes CDR1 KGHSH and CDR2 LQKENI. CDR3 sequence (DNA): TGTGCCAGCTCACGAGAGAGGAGGGAAGGGGAGACCCAGTACTTC. This gives the protein CASSRERREGETQYF.

The rearrangement joins TRBV7-2 to TRBJ2-1; D may be TRBD2 (5 bases). The CDR3 runs 18 residues. CDR1 and CDR2 (germline): SGHTA, FQGNSA. V dropped 5 bases and J dropped 6 bases, with 26 bases sitting between them. The CDR3 nucleotides read TGTGCCAGCAGCCCCTCGGGTCGAATTTCTATGCGGGTCAATGAGCAGTTCTTC. It translates to CASSPSGRISMRVNEQFF. The full variable domain, completed using reference TRBV7-2 and TRBJ2-1, is GAGVSQSPSNKVTEKGKDVELRCDPISGHTALYWYRQSLGQGLEFLIYFQGNSAPDKSGLPSDRFSAERTGGSVSTLTIQRTQQEDSAVYLCASSPSGRISMRVNEQFFGPGTRLTVL.

The chain joins TRBV10-3 to TRBJ2-7, with 8 bases lining up with TRBD1. Germline-derived CDR1 and CDR2 are ENHRY and SYGVKD. The CDR3 runs 15 residues. Unmatched junction bases numbered 8, after V lost 0 bases and J lost 7 bases. Here the CDR3 reads CAISESMDRAREQYF. CDR3 bases: TGTGCCATCAGTGAGTCGATGGACAGGGCGAGGGAGCAGTACTTC.

In the case of this clone: One end of the junction does not line up with germline, which may come from a read error. The gene calls are TRBV7-7 and TRBJ2-7; 7 bases are a match to TRBD1. The germline CDR1 and CDR2 sequences are SSHAT and FNYEAQ (reference sequence). This CDR3 contains 15 residues. The CDR3 region has the DNA TGTGCTAGCAGCCCGACGGACAGGTTCTCCTACGAGCAGTACTTC. Amino acids: CASSPTDRFSYEQYF.

The chain employs TRBV7-2 and TRBJ1-2; TRBD1 agrees at 8 bases. Germline CDR1 SGHTA, CDR2 FQGNSA. This CDR3 is 16 amino acids long. The V segment lost 4 bases and the J segment 0 bases; nucleotides outside the gene matches: 7. The CDR3: CASSSPRQGSNYGYTF. The DNA of the CDR3 is TGTGCCAGCAGCTCTCCTCGACAGGGGTCTAACTATGGCTACACCTTC.

In the case of this clone: Mismatch with germline at one junction end may stem from a read error. This chain joins TRBV18 and TRBJ1-3; TRBD1 might be the D (6 bases). This CDR3 is built from 18 residues. CDR1 and CDR2 (germline): KGHSH, LQKENI. CDR3 DNA: TGTGCCAGCTCCCCACATATTCCAGGGGAGACCTCTGGAAACACCATATATTTT. Its protein product is CASSPHIPGETSGNTIYF.

V usage is TRBV6-5 and J usage is TRBJ2-3; 7 bases fit TRBD2. The CDR3 extends over 15 amino acids. V was pared by 0 bases and J by 2 bases, with 2 bases of the junction left unmatched. Per the germline V gene, CDR1 is MNHEY and CDR2 is SVGAGI. CDR3 in amino acids: CASSYSGLNTDTQYF. The DNA for the CDR3 is TGTGCCAGCAGTTACTCGGGACTAAACACAGATACGCAGTATTTT.

This chain joins TRBV28 and TRBJ1-2; TRBD1 aligns across 11 bases. The CDR3 extends over 15 amino acids. Germline V lookup: CDR1 MDHEN, CDR2 SYDVKM. Trimming removed 3 bases from V and 2 bases from J; junction bases left unmatched: 2. CDR3: CASSFRTGGNYGYTF. CDR3 coding DNA: TGTGCCAGCAGTTTCCGGACAGGGGGCAACTATGGCTACACCTTC.

This sequence joins TRBV9 and TRBJ2-7, with 12 bases aligning to TRBD2. In germline, CDR1 is SGDLS, CDR2 YYNGEE. The CDR3 sequence is 16 residues long. The J segment lost 2 bases and the V segment lost 4 bases, leaving 7 bases of the junction unmatched. The CDR3 sequence: CASSSGLAGPTYEQYF. CDR3 DNA sequence: TGTGCCAGCAGCTCGGGACTAGCGGGCCCTACCTACGAGCAGTACTTC.

The V call is TRBV5-1, the J call TRBJ2-3; a weak D match, TRBD2 (6 bases). Germline loops: CDR1 SGHRS, CDR2 YFSETQ. The CDR3 loop spans 15 amino acids. Trimming removed 2 bases at V and 0 bases at J, with 10 bases between. CDR3 protein: CASSLVGGSTDTQYF. Here the CDR3 DNA reads TGCGCCAGCAGCTTAGTCGGAGGGAGCACAGATACGCAGTATTTT. The complete variable domain, with remaining parts taken from reference TRBV5-1 and TRBJ2-3, reads KAGVTQTPRYLIKTRGQQVTLSCSPISGHRSVSWYQQTPGQGLQFLFEYFSETQRNKGNFPGRFSGRQFSNSRSEMNVSTLELGDSALYLCASSLVGGSTDTQYFGPGTRLTVL.

The chain uses TRBV6-4 and TRBJ1-2; TRBD1 matches at 7 bases. From germline, CDR1 is MRHNA and CDR2 SNTAGT. The CDR3 contains 13 residues. The junction had 3 bases not matched to a gene; V was cut back by 0 bases and J by 8 bases. DNA for the CDR3: TGTGCCAGCAGTGACTCTTCAGGGGGAGGCTACACCTTC. Protein: CASSDSSGGGYTF.

The genes are TRBV27 and TRBJ1-6; D possibly corresponds to TRBD1 (6 bases). The length of the CDR3 is 18 residues. V lost 1 base and J 3 bases, leaving 16 bases between the germline ends. Germline V gives CDR1 MNHEY, CDR2 SMNVEV (reference sequence). The CDR3 nucleotides read TGTGCCAGCAGTTTATACCGCCGACAGGCCATCTATAATTCACCCCTCCACTTT. Translating it yields CASSLYRRQAIYNSPLHF.

The rearrangement joins TRBV12-5 to TRBJ1-1, with 9 bases identical to TRBD1. Germline-derived CDR1 and CDR2 are LGHNT and FRNRAP. There are 15 residues in the CDR3. V was pared by 5 bases and J by 3 bases, with 7 bases of the junction left unmatched. The CDR3 loop reads CASGPGQGTDTEAFF. CDR3 DNA: TGTGCTAGTGGTCCGGGACAGGGAACGGACACTGAAGCTTTCTTT.

V usage is TRBV6-5 and J usage is TRBJ2-5; TRBD1 matches at 8 bases. The CDR3 is 15 residues long. Germline V lookup: CDR1 MNHEY, CDR2 SVGAGI. V trimming: 0 bases; J trimming: 2 bases; junction bases outside the gene matches: 2. CDR3 in DNA: TGTGCCAGCAGTTACTCGAGGGACAGGCAAGAGACCCAGTACTTC. Encoded protein: CASSYSRDRQETQYF.

In this sample, this clone turned up once. Here the CDR3 reads CASSLEVGQRNSPLHF. The CDR3 region has the DNA TGCGCCAGCAGCTTGGAAGTGGGACAGAGAAATTCACCCCTCCACTTT. The rearrangement joins TRBV5-1 to TRBJ1-6; 7 positions match TRBD1. CDR1 is SGHRS, CDR2 YFSETQ, per germline. This CDR3 region has 16 residues. V shed 0 bases and J 7 bases; nucleotides not matched to a gene: 7.

The CDR3: CASRRDSYRNGEKLFF. CDR3 nucleotide sequence: TGTGCCAGCCGCCGGGACAGCTATAGAAACGGGGAAAAACTGTTTTTT. The chain couples TRBV2 to TRBJ1-4; 7 bases fit TRBD1. Per the germline V gene, CDR1 is SNHLY and CDR2 is FYNNEI. The junction had 17 bases not matched to a gene; V was cut back by 8 bases and J by 8 bases. CDR3 length equals 16 residues.

The J gene is TRBJ2-7, the V gene TRBV2, with 12 bases that match TRBD2. J was trimmed by 3 bases and V by 6 bases; bases with no gene match: 3. The V gene's germline CDR1 is SNHLY and CDR2 FYNNEI. This CDR3 has 14 amino acids. This CDR3 reads CASSSSGRVYEQYF. The DNA of the CDR3 is TGTGCCAGCAGCTCTAGCGGGAGGGTCTACGAGCAGTACTTC.

In its sample, this clone was seen a few times. V usage is TRBV29-1 and J usage is TRBJ2-7; D unresolved. Germline CDR1 SQVTM, CDR2 ANQGSEA. Trimming left V 7 bases short and J 0 bases short, with 16 bases between. The CDR3 is 14 amino acids. The CDR3 sequence is CSGMRSESSYEQYF. CDR3 DNA: TGCAGCGGGATGAGGTCTGAAAGCTCCTACGAGCAGTACTTC.

The genes are TRBV7-3 and TRBJ2-3; 8 bases match TRBD2. Trimming removed 0 bases from V and 4 bases from J; junction bases left unmatched: 6. CDR3 length equals 16 residues. Germline V gene lookup returns CDR1 SGHTA and CDR2 FQGTGA. CDR3: CASSLTGLDGPDTQYF. The CDR3 nucleotides read TGTGCCAGCAGCTTAACGGGACTAGATGGTCCAGATACGCAGTATTTT. Using reference TRBV7-3 and TRBJ2-3 for the parts outside the CDR3, the full variable domain is GAGVSQTPSNKVTEKGKYVELRCDPISGHTALYWYRQSLGQGPEFLIYFQGTGAADDSGLPNDRFFAVRPEGSVSTLKIQRTERGDSAVYLCASSLTGLDGPDTQYFGPGTRLTVL.

The sample holds one count of this clone. The rearrangement joins TRBV5-1 to TRBJ2-1, with D hard to call. Germline V CDR1 and CDR2: SGHRS, YFSETQ. V was shortened by 0 bases and J by 10 bases, with 20 bases between the two germline ends. The CDR3 contains 16 residues. The CDR3 loop reads CASSLARQVSAQEQFF. The CDR3 DNA follows: TGCGCCAGCAGCTTGGCCCGGCAGGTTTCGGCACAGGAGCAGTTCTTC.

This clone was recorded only once. The V gene is TRBV11-1, the J gene TRBJ2-7, with TRBD2 identical over 8 bases. The CDR3 consists of 14 residues. V lost 2 bases to trimming and J lost 6 bases; unmatched junction nucleotides: 6. Germline-derived CDR1 and CDR2 are SGHAT and FQDESV (reference sequence). The CDR3 bases are TGTGCCAGCAGCTTAAAAGCGGGAGTGTCCGAGCAGTACTTC. It codes for CASSLKAGVSEQYF.

This chain connects TRBV5-1 to TRBJ2-7; D is possibly TRBD2 (5 bases). The CDR3 runs to 14 residues. Per the germline V gene, CDR1 is SGHRS and CDR2 is YFSETQ. Trimming cost V 0 bases and J 7 bases, with 14 bases left between them. The CDR3 reads CASSLVVGSGEQYF. The CDR3 DNA reads TGCGCCAGCAGCTTGGTGGTGGGATCGGGGGAGCAGTACTTC.

The chain uses TRBV9 and TRBJ2-1; 7 bases are shared with TRBD2. CDR1 and CDR2 (germline): SGDLS, YYNGEE. Losses at the gene ends were 2 bases for V and 4 bases for J; bases not matched to a gene: 6. The CDR3 sequence is 15 residues long. The chain's CDR3 is CASSVDSGRYNEQFF. The CDR3 region has the DNA TGTGCCAGCAGCGTGGATAGCGGGCGGTACAATGAGCAGTTCTTC.

This clone has only one observation. The chain joins TRBV11-2 to TRBJ1-3; D possibly corresponds to TRBD1 (6 bases). Germline CDR1 and CDR2: SGHAT and FQNNGV. The germline V and J ends were trimmed by 6 bases and 4 bases, with 13 bases remaining between them. CDR3 length: 14 residues. The CDR3 loop reads CASRPGTLGNTIYF. CDR3 sequence (DNA): TGTGCCAGCAGGCCCGGGACATTAGGAAACACCATATATTTT.